The T cell receptor (beta chain) under discussion was sequenced for a study of blood T cell repertoires in COVID-19. The CDR3 consists of 13 residues. Looked up from germline, CDR1 is GTSNPN and CDR2 is SVGIG (reference sequence). V shed 4 bases, J shed 10 bases, and the junction held 13 bases outside the gene matches. TCRdb's table, derived via immunoSEQ multiplex PCR, lists solely in-frame clones and lacks some. The repertoire holds roughly 290,000 clones, with 75% to 90% as singletons. The chain recombines TRBV30 with TRBJ2-7; 7 bases fit TRBD2. This clonotype was sampled from a woman aged 25 to 45 who had recovered from COVID-19. The specimen was PBMCs or T cells enriched from blood (not recorded which). This CDR3 is CAWTQANAAGQYF. The DNA of the CDR3 is TGTGCCTGGACCCAAGCGAATGCAGCGGGACAGTACTTC.